This T cell receptor beta chain came from a study of T cell changes during pregnancy in multiple sclerosis. Trimming at V came to 3 bases and at J to 1 base, leaving 8 bases not matched to a gene. The CDR3 is 16 amino acids. The germline V gene has CDR1 KGHSH and CDR2 LQKENI. TCRdb keeps only in-frame clones here, not all; method: immunoSEQ multiplex PCR. The table lists around 36,000 clones, just over 90% of them singletons. Sequenced material: peripheral blood, taken before pregnancy. The TCR sequence derives from a female donor with multiple sclerosis, enrolled in a pregnancy study. The genes are TRBV18 and TRBJ2-5, with 7 positions matching TRBD1. In nucleotides, the CDR3 is TGTGCCAGCTCACCTCCTGCCTGGGACAGCCAAGAGACCCAGTACTTC. The encoded protein is CASSPPAWDSQETQYF.